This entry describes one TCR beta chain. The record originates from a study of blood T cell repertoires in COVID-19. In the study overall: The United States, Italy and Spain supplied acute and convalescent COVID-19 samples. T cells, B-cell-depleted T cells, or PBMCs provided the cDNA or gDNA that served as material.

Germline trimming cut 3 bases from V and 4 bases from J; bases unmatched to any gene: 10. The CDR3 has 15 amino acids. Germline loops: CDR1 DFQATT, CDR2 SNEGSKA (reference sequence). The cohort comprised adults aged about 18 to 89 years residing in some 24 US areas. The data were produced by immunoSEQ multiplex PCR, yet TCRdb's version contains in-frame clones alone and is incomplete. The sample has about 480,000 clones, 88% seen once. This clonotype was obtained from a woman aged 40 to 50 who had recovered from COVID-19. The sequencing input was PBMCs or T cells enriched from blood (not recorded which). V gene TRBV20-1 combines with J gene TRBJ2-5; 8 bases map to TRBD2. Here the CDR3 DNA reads TGCAGTGCTAGTATCCTAGCGGGTGACCGAGAGACCCAGTACTTC. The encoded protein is CSASILAGDRETQYF.